A selection of T cell receptor beta chains follows, all from one sample in a study of control samples from healthy donors and cancer patients. Using immunoSEQ multiplex PCR, the repertoire was profiled, and TCRdb retains in-frame clones only, with some absent. The sample includes 150,000 or so clones, roughly 90% of them seen just once. Source material: blood. The origin of the receptors is a woman between 50 and 59 years old in good health. The CDR3 runs from the conserved cysteine through the conserved F or W. A D gene is named only where the DNA matches it firmly. Where a row states a size, it is once, few, many or the class of an expanded clone; other rows omit it.

V	D	size	J	DNA	CDR3
TRBV7-6	NA	NA	TRBJ2-3	TGTGCCAGCACTCGAAGGGGGTCCGATTTTGGTACGCAGTATTTT	CASTRRGSDFGTQYF
TRBV30	NA	NA	TRBJ2-5	TGTGCCTGGAGTGTAAAAGAGACCCAGTACTTC	CAWSVKETQYF
TRBV27	TRBD2	NA	TRBJ2-5	TGTGCCAGCAGTTTCGGGACTAGTCGTAAAGAGACCCAGTACTTC	CASSFGTSRKETQYF
TRBV30	NA	once	TRBJ2-3	TGTGCCTGGAATATTGGAGGTAAAGATACGCAGTATTTT	CAWNIGGKDTQYF
TRBV10-3	TRBD1	NA	TRBJ1-5	TGTGCCATCAGTTCGACAGGGGGGGATCAGCCCCAGCATTTT	CAISSTGGDQPQHF
TRBV19	TRBD2	NA	TRBJ2-5	TGTGCCAGTAGTATAGATCTCCGGGGGGGCTTTTCGCAAGAGACCCAGTACTTC	CASSIDLRGGFSQETQYF
TRBV13	TRBD2	NA	TRBJ2-5	TGTGCCAGCAGCTTCGGGAGGGACCAAGAGACCCAGTACTTC	CASSFGRDQETQYF
TRBV5-1	TRBD1	NA	TRBJ2-7	TGCGCCAGCAGCGACGGGACAGGGGGCCCCTACGAGCAGTACTTC	CASSDGTGGPYEQYF
TRBV3-1/TRBV3-2	NA	NA	TRBJ1-1	TGTGCCAGCAGCCAAGGTCGGAACACTGAAGCTTTCTTT	CASSQGRNTEAFF
TRBV7-8	NA	NA	TRBJ1-5	TGTGCCAGCAGCTTAAGGCGAAGGGACGTATATAGCAATCAGCCCCAGCATTTT	CASSLRRRDVYSNQPQHF
TRBV5-1	NA	once	TRBJ1-1	TGCGCCAGCAGCCGGGGGAGGGGTCAGAACACTGAAGCTTTCTTT	CASSRGRGQNTEAFF
TRBV19	TRBD1	once	TRBJ1-1	TGTGCCAGTAGCATTCGACCTGGGACAGTGAACACTGAAGCTTTCTTT	CASSIRPGTVNTEAFF
TRBV2	NA	NA	TRBJ1-6	TGTGCCAGCAGTGAAAAGAGGGGAGTCGGTTCACCCCTCCACTTT	CASSEKRGVGSPLHF
TRBV5-4	NA	NA	TRBJ1-2	TGTGCCAGCAGCTTACCCGGGCAGGGGCATGGCTACACCTTC	CASSLPGQGHGYTF
TRBV5-8	TRBD1	few	TRBJ2-6	TGTGCCAGCCTCCCACAGGGGACTGGGGCCAACGTCCTGACTTTC	CASLPQGTGANVLTF
TRBV7-9	NA	few	TRBJ2-7	TGTGCCAGCAGCTTAGTAGGGCAGTCAGACTACGAGCAGTACTTC	CASSLVGQSDYEQYF
TRBV2	NA	NA	TRBJ2-5	TGTGCCAGCTGCCGACTAAGACAAGAGACCCAGTACTTC	CASCRLRQETQYF
TRBV27	TRBD1	NA	TRBJ1-1	TGTGCCAGCAGTAATAGACAGGGGGTGGGCACTGAAGCTTTCTTT	CASSNRQGVGTEAFF
TRBV27	NA	NA	TRBJ2-7	TGTGCCAGCAGTTTTTCGGGGGCGTCCTACGAGCAGTACTTC	CASSFSGASYEQYF
TRBV6-5	NA	NA	TRBJ2-2	TGTGCCAGCAGTTCGAGACTGGACACCGGGGAGCTGTTTTTT	CASSSRLDTGELFF
TRBV28	TRBD1	NA	TRBJ1-4	TGTGCCAGCAGCCCCCGGGACAGGGCTAATGAAAAACTGTTTTTT	CASSPRDRANEKLFF
TRBV5-1	TRBD2	NA	TRBJ2-2	TGCGCCAGCAGCGAGACTAGCGGGGGACGGACCGGGGAGCTGTTTTTT	CASSETSGGRTGELFF
TRBV28	NA	NA	TRBJ2-1	TGTGCCAGCAGTTTGGGCTTCGACTACAATGAGCAGTTCTTC	CASSLGFDYNEQFF
TRBV6-4	NA	NA	TRBJ2-3	TGTGCACCCTCCGGGACTAGCACAGATACGCAGTATTTT	CAPSGTSTDTQYF
TRBV28	TRBD1	once	TRBJ1-2	TGTGCCACCCTAACAGGACAGGGTGGCTACACCTTC	CATLTGQGGYTF
TRBV6-4	NA	NA	TRBJ1-1	TGTGCCAGCAGTGCGCAGGCCCTAGGCACTGAAGCTTTCTTT	CASSAQALGTEAFF
TRBV19	NA	once	TRBJ1-4	TGTGCCAGTAGTCCAGGGCGGGGGCCCGCTGCTAATGAAAAACTGTTTTTT	CASSPGRGPAANEKLFF
TRBV4-2	NA	NA	TRBJ2-2	TGTGCCAGCAGCCATGCTGGAGGGAGAGGTGACACCGGGGAGCTGTTTTTT	CASSHAGGRGDTGELFF
TRBV5-4	NA	NA	TRBJ1-2	TGTGCCAGCAGCTTGGAGCGGACAAACTATGGCTACACCTTC	CASSLERTNYGYTF
TRBV3-1/TRBV3-2	NA	NA	TRBJ2-7	TGTGCCAGCAGCCCAAGTACCTACGAGCAGTACTTC	CASSPSTYEQYF
TRBV19	NA	NA	TRBJ1-2	TGTGCCAGTAGGTCACCAGGGGCAACCGGACATAACTATGGCTACACCTTC	CASRSPGATGHNYGYTF
TRBV7-6	NA	NA	TRBJ2-1	TGTGCCAGCAGCTTAGAATTCTGGCGGGGCCGGGGGAGCTCCTACAATGAGCAGTTCTTC	CASSLEFWRGRGSSYNEQFF
TRBV6-2/TRBV6-3	NA	NA	TRBJ2-2	TGTGCCAGCAGTTACTCGATCTTCCAGGGGAGGAACACCGGGGAGCTGTTTTTT	CASSYSIFQGRNTGELFF
TRBV30	NA	NA	TRBJ1-2	TGTGCCTGGAGTATGGGAATCTATGGCTACACCTTC	CAWSMGIYGYTF
TRBV6-5	TRBD1	once	TRBJ2-7	TGTGCCAGCAGTCGGGACAGGGTGTGGGAGCAGTACTTC	CASSRDRVWEQYF
TRBV14	NA	NA	TRBJ1-1	TGTGCCAGCAGCCAAGATTCCCTTGAAGCTTTCTTT	CASSQDSLEAFF
TRBV5-8	TRBD1	once	TRBJ2-7	TGTGCCAGCAGCCGGACAGGGGGGTTCTACGAGCAGTACTTC	CASSRTGGFYEQYF
TRBV14	NA	NA	TRBJ1-2	TGTGCCAGCAGCCCGGGACTTTATGGCTACACCTTC	CASSPGLYGYTF
TRBV10-2	NA	NA	TRBJ1-6	TGCGCCAGCAGTGAAGGGGGGAATTCACCCCTCCACTTT	CASSEGGNSPLHF
TRBV3-1/TRBV3-2	NA	NA	TRBJ1-2	TGTGCCAGCAGCCATGTAACTGGGACGGGCTACACCTTC	CASSHVTGTGYTF
TRBV7-9	TRBD1	NA	TRBJ2-7	TGTGCCAGCAGCCCACAGGGGACGACAGGGCCCTACGAGCAGTACTTC	CASSPQGTTGPYEQYF
TRBV6-5	NA	NA	TRBJ1-2	TGTGCCAGCAGTTACACCGGCAACTATGGCTACACCTTC	CASSYTGNYGYTF
TRBV18	NA	NA	TRBJ1-1	TGTGCCAGCTCACCACCCTCGGTTCCGGGCACTGAAGCTTTCTTT	CASSPPSVPGTEAFF
TRBV6-5	NA	NA	TRBJ1-1	TGTGCCAGCTCAAGTCCGAGGGGGAACACTGAAGCTTTCTTT	CASSSPRGNTEAFF
TRBV11-2	NA	many	TRBJ1-3	TGTGCCAGCAGCTTAGATGGCAGCTCTGGAAACACCATATATTTT	CASSLDGSSGNTIYF
TRBV27	TRBD1	once	TRBJ2-6	TGTGCCAGCAGTTTACGGGACAGGGTGGGCGTCCTGACTTTC	CASSLRDRVGVLTF
TRBV6-1	TRBD1	NA	TRBJ2-6	TGTGCCAGCAGTGAAGACGTTGGGACAGGGGTATTGAGAGGGGCCAACGTCCTGACTTTC	CASSEDVGTGVLRGANVLTF
TRBV6-5	TRBD1	NA	TRBJ1-1	TGTGCCAGCAGCCCGACGGACAGGGGGCGAGCTTTCTTT	CASSPTDRGRAFF
TRBV3-1/TRBV3-2	TRBD1	once	TRBJ1-2	TGTGCCAGCAGCCAAGCAGGGGGCTATGGCTACACCTTC	CASSQAGGYGYTF
TRBV29-1	TRBD1	NA	TRBJ2-2	TGCAGCTTTAGATCTAGGACAGGGGACACCGGGGAGCTGTTTTTT	CSFRSRTGDTGELFF
TRBV28	NA	NA	TRBJ1-3	TGTGCCAGCAGTTTTGGGGGGGCCTCTGGAAACACCATATATTTT	CASSFGGASGNTIYF
TRBV27	NA	NA	TRBJ1-1	TGTGCCAGCAGTTTATTCAACCAGGCTGAAGCTTTCTTT	CASSLFNQAEAFF
TRBV12-3/TRBV12-4	NA	once	TRBJ1-1	TGTGCCAGCAGTTCGGGGGATGAAGCTTTCTTT	CASSSGDEAFF
TRBV20-1	NA	NA	TRBJ2-3	TGCAGTGCTAGTTACGGCAACACAGATACGCAGTATTTT	CSASYGNTDTQYF
TRBV30	TRBD1	NA	TRBJ2-7	TGTGCCTGGAGTGGACTCCAGGGGGCAGGCTACGAGCAGTACTTC	CAWSGLQGAGYEQYF
TRBV13	NA	NA	TRBJ2-2	TGTGCCAGCAGCTCAGGACGGAGAACCGGGGAGCTGTTTTTT	CASSSGRRTGELFF
TRBV28	NA	NA	TRBJ1-5	TGTGCCAGCAAGGACAATGGGAGCAATCAGCCCCAGCATTTT	CASKDNGSNQPQHF
TRBV2	TRBD1	NA	TRBJ2-7	TGTGCCAGCAGACACAGGGGGCCCTACGAGCAGTACTTC	CASRHRGPYEQYF
TRBV30	NA	NA	TRBJ1-2	TGTGCCTGGAGTAGGTTTGGGGGAGATTATGGCTACACCTTC	CAWSRFGGDYGYTF
TRBV30	NA	NA	TRBJ2-3	TGTGCCTGGAGTGGCGGATCGGTGGGGGCAGATACGCAGTATTTT	CAWSGGSVGADTQYF